The 4 T cell receptor beta chains given below trace back to one sample, sequenced in a study of neoadjuvant nivolumab and ipilimumab in lung cancer. The assay was immunoSEQ multiplex PCR, and TCRdb's table has in-frame clones only and misses some. The sample contains approximately 2,000 clones, 84% of which appear only once. Sample: adjacent normal lung tissue, taken after neoadjuvant nivolumab, alone or with ipilimumab, at or shortly before surgery. The receptor source for this set is an adult with non-small cell lung cancer.

The V and J genes are TRBV25-1 and TRBJ1-5, with D tentatively TRBD1 (5 bases). The germline V gene has CDR1 MGHDK and CDR2 SYGVNS. The CDR3 extends over 14 amino acids. The germline V and J ends were trimmed by 2 bases and 6 bases, with 11 bases remaining between them. CDR3: CASSEPGYVQPQHF. DNA of the CDR3: TGTGCCAGCAGTGAACCAGGGTATGTTCAGCCCCAGCATTTT. The full variable domain, with the rest looked up from reference TRBV25-1 and TRBJ1-5, is EADIYQTPRYLVIGTGKKITLECSQTMGHDKMYWYQQDPGMELHLIHYSYGVNSTEKGDLSSESTVSRIRTEHFPLTLESARPSHTSQYLCASSEPGYVQPQHFGDGTRLSIL.

The chain is built from TRBV4-1 and TRBJ2-7; D remains ambiguous. V was shortened by 0 bases and J by 3 bases, with 18 bases between the two germline ends. The CDR3 runs 17 residues. Per the germline V gene, CDR1 is MGHRA and CDR2 is YSYEKL. The CDR3 spells CASSQDTRNRHGYEQYF. The DNA of the CDR3 is TGCGCCAGCAGCCAAGATACAAGAAATCGTCATGGCTACGAGCAGTACTTC.

This sequence joins TRBV19 and TRBJ2-3; perhaps D is TRBD1 or TRBD2 (7 bases each). The CDR3 runs 13 residues. Germline assignment: CDR1 LNHDA and CDR2 SQIVND (reference sequence). V shed 9 bases and J shed 3 bases, with 13 bases lying between them. For the CDR3, the DNA is TGTGCCAGCGGGGAGGGGGCAACAGATACGCAGTATTTT. It encodes CASGEGATDTQYF.

This clone came up once. The CDR3 is CASSPRGSDGYTF. CDR3 bases: TGCGCCAGCAGCCCGCGGGGCTCGGATGGCTACACCTTC. The rearrangement uses TRBV5-1 and TRBJ1-2; tentatively, D is TRBD1 (5 bases). The CDR3 contains 13 residues. Trimming left V 4 bases short and J 6 bases short, with 13 bases between. From germline, CDR1 is SGHRS and CDR2 YFSETQ.